The clone carrying this T cell receptor beta chain has only one observation. Its target is unknown. Assay: immunoSEQ multiplex PCR; the TCRdb copy retains only in-frame clones and omits some. The sample contains about 350,000 clones, about 87% of which appear only once. Treatment meaning: 19 received Ad26.COV2.S at low or high dose, single or two shots; a few received placebo; per-sample allocation not given. Samples came from day 63 after the first vaccine or placebo injection. Boston supplied an adult donor aged 18-55 years. This sample was included in a study of Ad26.COV2.S vaccination and SARS-CoV-2 variants. Study in general: The vaccine Ad26.COV2.S was put into the muscle once, or twice with 56 days between. Study-wide results and limits: Measurement of non-spike TCR breadth gave similar results in vaccine and placebo recipients. Spike-specific CD8+ and CD4+ T cell responses reportedly showed substantial breadth after vaccination.

Germline V gene lookup returns CDR1 SEHNR and CDR2 FQNEAQ (reference sequence). V was cut by 2 bases and J by 0 bases, with 8 bases left in between. This CDR3 is built from 14 residues. Source: peripheral blood, taken in a trial of Ad26.COV2.S vaccine versus placebo. This sequence was found in a person aged 18-65 years who received the Ad26.COV2.S COVID-19 vaccine or a placebo. The rearrangement uses TRBV7-9 and TRBJ2-7, with D tentatively TRBD2 (5 bases). CDR3 coding DNA: TGTGCCAGCAGCTTACTAGCCAGCTCCTACGAGCAGTACTTC. This codes for CASSLLASSYEQYF.